What follows are 26 T cell receptor beta chains derived from one specimen sequenced in a study of blood T cell repertoires in COVID-19. The data were produced by immunoSEQ multiplex PCR, yet TCRdb's version contains in-frame clones alone and is incomplete. The profile shows 180,000 or so clones, approximately 85% of them singletons. Sequenced input: PBMCs or T cells enriched from blood (not recorded which). All receptors come from a woman younger than 45 who had recovered from COVID-19.

This chain joins TRBV7-2 and TRBJ1-3; TRBD1 is a possible D gene (6 bases). Per the germline V gene, CDR1 is SGHTA and CDR2 is FQGNSA. The germline V and J ends were trimmed by 4 bases and 2 bases, with 15 bases remaining between them. The CDR3 has 16 residues. Here the CDR3 DNA reads TGTGCCAGCAGCTCAAAACAGGGCGATACTGGAAACACCATATATTTT. It codes for CASSSKQGDTGNTIYF.

The rearrangement links TRBV5-1 to TRBJ1-3, with a possible D match to TRBD1 (6 bases). V was trimmed by 6 bases and J by 0 bases, leaving 19 bases between them. The CDR3 has 17 residues. Per germline, CDR1 SGHRS and CDR2 YFSETQ. CDR3 in amino acids: CASITGGGALSGNTIYF. The CDR3 region has the DNA TGCGCCAGCATCACCGGAGGGGGGGCCCTCTCTGGAAACACCATATATTTT.

The V call is TRBV3-1 (or the pseudogene TRBV3-2), the J call TRBJ1-3; the D gene is possibly TRBD1 (6 bases). CDR1 and CDR2 from the germline V gene are LGHDT and YNNKEL (reference sequence). V shed 0 bases and J shed 0 bases, with 15 bases lying between them. The CDR3 runs 18 residues. CDR3 coding DNA: TGTGCCAGCAGCCAAGATGAGGGGGGGGACCTCTCTGGAAACACCATATATTTT. Residues: CASSQDEGGDLSGNTIYF.

V gene TRBV2 combines with J gene TRBJ2-7; 11 bases map to TRBD2. After removal of 5 bases from V and 3 bases from J, the junction contained 6 bases not matched to a gene. Germline V CDR1 and CDR2: SNHLY, FYNNEI. This CDR3 is built from 15 residues. The CDR3 DNA reads TGTGCCAGCAGTCTCCCCGGGACTAGCGGCTACGAGCAGTACTTC. Encoded protein: CASSLPGTSGYEQYF.

The rearrangement links TRBV13 to TRBJ2-3, with 9 bases lining up with TRBD2. With 3 bases clipped from V and 5 bases from J, the junction kept 12 bases outside the gene matches. This CDR3 comprises 17 residues. The V gene's germline CDR1 is PRHDT and CDR2 FYEKMQ (reference sequence). CDR3: CASSFPSASGAGDTQYF. CDR3 nucleotides: TGTGCCAGCAGCTTCCCCTCGGCTAGCGGGGCCGGAGATACGCAGTATTTT.

This clone was recorded at least ten times. The chain uses TRBV28 and TRBJ2-2, with 8 bases that match TRBD2. V lost 5 bases and J lost 6; bases outside the gene matches: 5. This CDR3 spans 14 amino acids. Per germline, CDR1 MDHEN and CDR2 SYDVKM. Here the CDR3 DNA reads TGTGCCAGCAGTCAGACTAGCGCGGCCGGGGAGCTGTTTTTT. It translates to CASSQTSAAGELFF.

The CDR3 nucleotides are TGTGCCAGTACCCCTGATCCCTGGGGGGAGGAGCCCCAGTACTTC. Amino acid sequence: CASTPDPWGEEPQYF. The chain joins TRBV19 to TRBJ2-5, with D maybe TRBD2 (6 bases). CDR3 length: 15 amino acids. Trimming cost V 7 bases and J 9 bases, with 24 bases left between them. CDR1 is LNHDA and CDR2 is SQIVND in the germline V gene (reference sequence).

This clone was found once. This rearrangement joins TRBV3-1 (or the pseudogene TRBV3-2) to TRBJ1-1; 7 bases fit TRBD1. The length of the CDR3 is 14 residues. V was pared by 8 bases and J by 1 base, with 7 bases of the junction left unmatched. Germline CDR1 is LGHDT and CDR2 is YNNKEL (reference sequence). The CDR3 spells CASSLGTANTEAFF. CDR3 coding DNA: TGTGCCAGCTCCCTAGGGACAGCGAACACTGAAGCTTTCTTT.

Here the CDR3 DNA reads TGTGCCAGCAGCCAAGAAAGTAGTCGGTCTGAAGCTTTCTTT. Protein sequence: CASSQESSRSEAFF. The rearrangement uses TRBV3-1 (or the pseudogene TRBV3-2) and TRBJ1-1; D unclear. CDR1 LGHDT and CDR2 YNNKEL come from the germline V gene (reference sequence). V was pared by 0 bases and J by 6 bases, with 11 bases between. The CDR3 covers 14 residues.

The CDR3 here is CASRTRTDTGELFF. DNA for the CDR3: TGTGCCAGCAGAACTCGTACAGACACCGGGGAGCTGTTTTTT. The V gene is TRBV5-6, the J gene TRBJ2-2; D gene unclear. Germline V gene sequence: CDR1 SGHDT, CDR2 YYEEEE. The CDR3 has 14 residues. Trimming left V 5 bases short and J 3 bases short, with 11 bases between.

CDR3 in DNA: TGTGCCAGCAGTTGGGGGCCTTCTTACGAGCAGTACTTC. Translating gives CASSWGPSYEQYF. The rearrangement uses TRBV27 and TRBJ2-7; perhaps TRBD1 as D (6 bases). V was trimmed by 4 bases and J by 4 bases, leaving 11 bases between them. This CDR3 is 13 amino acids long. Germline assignment: CDR1 MNHEY and CDR2 SMNVEV (reference sequence).

The V and J genes are TRBV7-9 and TRBJ2-3; 11 positions match TRBD1. Trimming removed 0 bases from V and 6 bases from J; junction bases left unmatched: 8. CDR1 and CDR2 from the germline V gene are SEHNR and FQNEAQ (reference sequence). The CDR3 covers 17 residues. In nucleotides, the CDR3 is TGTGCCAGCAGCTTAGCGCGGGACAGGGGGGGGCATGATACGCAGTATTTT. It translates to CASSLARDRGGHDTQYF.

CDR3 sequence: CASRTPTRGRTNEKLFF. DNA of the CDR3: TGTGCCAGCAGGACTCCCACTCGAGGGAGGACTAATGAAAAACTGTTTTTT. The chain has TRBV28 and TRBJ1-4; D is ambiguous. V was cut by 6 bases and J by 2 bases, with 19 bases left in between. The germline gives CDR1 MDHEN, CDR2 SYDVKM. CDR3 length: 17 amino acids.

The chain joins TRBV29-1 to TRBJ2-7; 9 bases map to TRBD1. From germline, CDR1 is SQVTM and CDR2 ANQGSEA. V lost 4 bases, J lost 0 bases, and 7 bases stayed unmatched. CDR3 length: 15 amino acids. Here the CDR3 DNA reads TGCAGCGTTGGGGGCCCGACAGGGGGCTCCTACGAGCAGTACTTC. Translating gives CSVGGPTGGSYEQYF.

The chain joins TRBV4-1 to TRBJ2-7, with D perhaps TRBD1 (5 bases). CDR1 and CDR2 (germline): MGHRA, YSYEKL. Deletions cut 1 base from V and 6 bases from J, with 16 bases between. The CDR3 is made up of 15 amino acids. This CDR3 reads CASSQVQGTHFEQYF. The CDR3 region has the DNA TGCGCCAGCAGCCAAGTGCAGGGAACCCATTTCGAGCAGTACTTC.

The sample holds a few counts of this clone. The chain carries TRBV27 and TRBJ2-7, with D unresolved. The CDR3 length is 15 residues. Per the germline V gene, CDR1 is MNHEY and CDR2 is SMNVEV (reference sequence). The V end lost 5 bases, the J end lost 0 bases, and 14 bases lay between the germline ends. CDR3 protein: CASSPGTSTSYEQYF. The DNA of the CDR3 is TGTGCCAGCAGTCCAGGAACGTCAACCTCCTACGAGCAGTACTTC.

The rearrangement links TRBV5-6 to TRBJ1-5, with 8 positions matching TRBD1. The CDR3 has 16 amino acids. Trimming cost V 4 bases and J 7 bases; bases outside gene matches: 13. Germline lookup yields CDR1 SGHDT and CDR2 YYEEEE. The DNA of the CDR3 is TGTGCCAGCAGCGGGGGGACAGGAAGTCTGGTCCAGCCCCAGCATTTT. The encoded protein is CASSGGTGSLVQPQHF.

The CDR3 region is CSVVGQINTEAFF. CDR3 in DNA: TGCAGCGTTGTAGGACAGATAAACACTGAAGCTTTCTTT. The V and J genes are TRBV29-1 and TRBJ1-1; D may be TRBD1 (6 bases). Germline V gives CDR1 SQVTM, CDR2 ANQGSEA. This CDR3 is built from 13 residues. The germline V and J ends were trimmed by 4 bases and 2 bases, with 11 bases remaining between them.

This clone turned up a few times. The chain is built from TRBV19 and TRBJ2-1, with 11 bases fitting TRBD2. CDR3 length equals 15 residues. With 3 bases clipped from V and 4 bases from J, the junction kept 2 bases outside the gene matches. CDR1 is LNHDA, CDR2 SQIVND, per germline (reference sequence). Here the CDR3 DNA reads TGTGCCAGTAGTATGACTAGCGGGGAGTACAATGAGCAGTTCTTC. Residues: CASSMTSGEYNEQFF.

The table lists this clone with a count of one. This chain joins TRBV27 and TRBJ2-5; 12 nucleotides align to TRBD1. J gave up 5 bases and V 6 bases, and 7 bases lay outside the gene matches. CDR1 and CDR2 (germline): MNHEY, SMNVEV (reference sequence). The CDR3 sequence is 15 residues long. This CDR3 reads CASSWGTGGRETQYF. The CDR3 region has the DNA TGTGCCAGCAGCTGGGGGACAGGGGGCCGTGAGACCCAGTACTTC.

J is TRBJ2-7 and V is TRBV6-1; no clear D. This CDR3 spans 14 amino acids. V was cut by 1 base and J by 5 bases, with 12 bases left in between. The germline V gene has CDR1 MNHNS and CDR2 SASEGT. The CDR3 reads CASSEVRSVDEQYF. CDR3 DNA: TGTGCCAGCAGTGAAGTGCGGTCGGTGGACGAGCAGTACTTC.

V usage is TRBV28 and J usage is TRBJ2-7; tentatively, D is TRBD2 (6 bases). This CDR3 region has 12 residues. V was clipped by 10 bases and J by 0 bases, with 10 bases between them. From germline, CDR1 is MDHEN and CDR2 SYDVKM. The CDR3 protein is CATTGDSYEQYF. CDR3 sequence (DNA): TGTGCCACGACGGGGGACTCCTACGAGCAGTACTTC.

The gene calls are TRBV6-5 and TRBJ2-2, with TRBD2 identical over 9 bases. The CDR3 extends over 14 amino acids. CDR1 is MNHEY and CDR2 is SVGAGI in the germline V gene. V lost 5 bases and J lost 5; bases outside the gene matches: 3. The CDR3 bases are TGTGCCAGCAGTCCGGGACTAGCTACCGGGGAGCTGTTTTTT. The encoded protein is CASSPGLATGELFF.

The chain links TRBV7-9 to TRBJ2-1, with TRBD2 identical over 7 bases. CDR1 and CDR2 (germline): SEHNR, FQNEAQ (reference sequence). The length of the CDR3 is 16 residues. Trimming at V came to 5 bases and at J to 8 bases, leaving 15 bases not matched to a gene. CDR3 in DNA: TGTGCCAGCAGCCCCACCGGGGGGAGGGCCGCCGATGAGCAGTTCTTC. Its translation: CASSPTGGRAADEQFF.

DNA of the CDR3: TGTGCCAGCAGTGGACAGGGGGCTGGGGAGACCCAGTACTTC. This codes for CASSGQGAGETQYF. The chain carries TRBV2 and TRBJ2-5; 10 bases align to TRBD1. The V segment lost 4 bases and the J segment 5 bases; nucleotides outside the gene matches: 4. The germline gives CDR1 SNHLY, CDR2 FYNNEI. This CDR3 contains 14 residues.

The chain couples TRBV4-1 to TRBJ1-1; no definite D call. Trimming left V 4 bases short and J 3 bases short, with 12 bases between. From germline, CDR1 is MGHRA and CDR2 YSYEKL. The CDR3 covers 14 residues. This CDR3 reads CASSLIDTDTEAFF. As DNA, the CDR3 is TGCGCCAGCAGCCTTATCGACACAGACACTGAAGCTTTCTTT.